Listed here are 12 T cell receptor beta chains from one sample, sequenced in a study of T cell responses to AZD1222 COVID-19 vaccine. TCRdb keeps only in-frame clones here, not all; method: immunoSEQ multiplex PCR. The profile shows under 110,000 clones, 90% of them singletons. Sequencing used peripheral blood, obtained on day 0 of AZD1222 vaccination. These receptors were taken from an adult in good health.

The rearrangement joins TRBV20-1 to TRBJ1-6; D gene ambiguous. Germline V gives CDR1 DFQATT, CDR2 SNEGSKA (reference sequence). The CDR3 runs to 15 residues. V dropped 3 bases and J dropped 0 bases, with 9 bases sitting between them. CDR3 coding DNA: TGCAGTGCTAGTTACGCGAGCTCCTATAATTCACCCCTCCACTTT. It codes for CSASYASSYNSPLHF.

The rearrangement links TRBV2 to TRBJ1-1; no firm D call. This CDR3 has 12 amino acids. Germline-derived CDR1 and CDR2 are SNHLY and FYNNEI. V shed 6 bases and J shed 4 bases, with 9 bases lying between them. This CDR3 reads CASSLVGTEAFF. The CDR3 nucleotides are TGTGCCAGCAGCCTGGTGGGCACTGAAGCTTTCTTT. Looking up the rest from reference TRBV2 and TRBJ1-1 gives the full variable domain: EPEVTQTPSHQVTQMGQEVILRCVPISNHLYFYWYRQILGQKVEFLVSFYNNEISEKSEIFDDQFSVERPDGSNFTLKIRSTKLEDSAMYFCASSLVGTEAFFGQGTRLTVV.

The genes are TRBV3-1 (or the pseudogene TRBV3-2) and TRBJ2-7; D may be TRBD2 (7 bases). The CDR3 covers 21 residues. V was trimmed by 3 bases and J by 4 bases, leaving 34 bases between them. CDR1 LGHDT and CDR2 YNNKEL come from the germline V gene (reference sequence). For the CDR3, the DNA is TGTGCCAGCAGCCAGCGGGGGCTCAGGGGCCTTCCTCAAGTCTCCGGATACGAGCAGTACTTC. Its protein is CASSQRGLRGLPQVSGYEQYF.

There are a few counts of this clone. The chain employs TRBV7-2 and TRBJ1-6; tentatively, D is TRBD1 (5 bases). Trimming removed 5 bases at V and 13 bases at J, with 18 bases between. The CDR3 is 14 amino acids. Germline V gives CDR1 SGHTA, CDR2 FQGNSA. The CDR3 DNA reads as TGTGCCAGCAGCGGTACGGGGGGTGGCGAGCCCCTCCACTTT. Translation gives CASSGTGGGEPLHF.

The rearrangement links TRBV5-8 to TRBJ1-1; a possible D gene is TRBD1 (6 bases). This CDR3 is built from 13 residues. Germline CDR1 SGHTS, CDR2 YDEGEE. Trimming removed 5 bases at V and 6 bases at J, with 14 bases between. This CDR3 reads CASRRVGGAEAFF. In nucleotides, the CDR3 is TGTGCCAGCAGGCGGGTTGGGGGCGCTGAAGCTTTCTTT. The full variable domain, with the rest looked up from reference TRBV5-8 and TRBJ1-1, is EAGVTQSPTHLIKTRGQQATLRCSPISGHTSVYWYQQALGLGLQFLLWYDEGEERNRGNFPPRFSGRQFPNYSSELNVNALELEDSALYLCASRRVGGAEAFFGQGTRLTVV.

In this sample, this clone turned up a few times. In the same sample, other DNA sequences code for this CDR3. The chain couples TRBV7-9 to TRBJ2-5; D could derive from TRBD1 or TRBD2 (5 bases each). Trimming cost V 5 bases and J 4 bases, with 11 bases left between them. Germline assignment: CDR1 SEHNR and CDR2 FQNEAQ (reference sequence). This CDR3 region has 13 residues. The CDR3 DNA reads TGTGCCAGCAGCCCTCGTGGGGGAGAGACCCAGTACTTC. Translation: CASSPRGGETQYF.

The rearrangement joins TRBV9 to TRBJ1-2; no clear D gene. The CDR3 consists of 18 residues. Trimming pared 0 bases from V and 0 bases from J, leaving 18 bases between. CDR1 is SGDLS, CDR2 YYNGEE, per germline. The CDR3 loop is CASSVEVKESQANYGYTF. The DNA of the CDR3 is TGTGCCAGCAGCGTAGAAGTAAAGGAGTCACAAGCTAACTATGGCTACACCTTC.

J is TRBJ1-5 and V is TRBV2; possible D gene TRBD1, 6 bases. The CDR3 runs to 14 residues. The germline gives CDR1 SNHLY, CDR2 FYNNEI. The V end was cut by 2 bases, the J end by 5 bases, with 10 bases between. DNA for the CDR3: TGTGCCAGCAGTGAAAAGGACAGCCATCAGCCCCAGCATTTT. Translation gives CASSEKDSHQPQHF.

The gene calls are TRBV7-9 and TRBJ2-5; D uncertain. The length of the CDR3 is 13 residues. V was pared by 5 bases and J by 2 bases, with 9 bases between. Germline assignment: CDR1 SEHNR and CDR2 FQNEAQ (reference sequence). In nucleotides, the CDR3 is TGTGCCAGCAGCCCCCGGCGGCAAGAGACCCAGTACTTC. Its translation is CASSPRRQETQYF.

The rearrangement joins TRBV2 to TRBJ1-2; 9 bases are shared with TRBD1. V was clipped by 5 bases and J by 7 bases; unmatched bases: 5. Germline loops: CDR1 SNHLY, CDR2 FYNNEI. This CDR3 is 13 amino acids long. CDR3: CASSLTGGGGYTF. The CDR3 bases are TGTGCCAGCAGTCTCACAGGGGGCGGTGGCTACACCTTC.

V is TRBV28 and J is TRBJ1-1; tentatively, D is TRBD1 (6 bases). Trimming removed 5 bases from V and 1 base from J, with 26 bases in between. The CDR3 totals 19 residues. From germline, CDR1 is MDHEN and CDR2 SYDVKM. CDR3 in amino acids: CASSLRTVVPGVTNTEAFF. The CDR3 bases are TGTGCCAGCAGTCTCCGGACTGTGGTGCCAGGGGTCACGAACACTGAAGCTTTCTTT.

The CDR3 loop reads CASSSRTGLADTQYF. CDR3 coding DNA: TGTGCCAGCAGTTCTAGGACAGGGTTGGCAGATACGCAGTATTTT. V usage is TRBV2 and J usage is TRBJ2-3; 8 bases are shared with TRBD1. Unmatched junction bases numbered 8, after V lost 5 bases and J lost 4 bases. The CDR3 spans 15 residues. The V gene's germline CDR1 is SNHLY and CDR2 FYNNEI.